This paragraph covers one T cell receptor (beta chain) sequence. Profiling relied on immunoSEQ multiplex PCR, and the TCRdb table lists in-frame clones only, not all of them. The sample shows 350,000 to 400,000 clones, roughly 90% of them seen only once. This sample is drawn from a study of blood T cell repertoires in COVID-19. For the study at large: COVID-19 samples from acute and convalescent phases originated in the United States, Italy and Spain. PBMCs, B-cell-depleted T cells, or T cells were the source of the cDNA or gDNA that made up the material.

Germline assignment: CDR1 SGHTA and CDR2 FQGTGA. There are 13 residues in the CDR3. The V gene lost 0 bases and the J gene lost 10 bases, with 10 bases spanning the gap. Cohorts were based on clinical histories the participants reported. Sequencing used PBMCs or T cells enriched from blood (not recorded which). The chain carries TRBV7-3 and TRBJ2-1; tentative D call: TRBD1 (6 bases). The sequence was obtained from a woman younger than 45 with acute COVID-19. The CDR3 here is CASSLTRTEEQFF. The CDR3 DNA is TGTGCCAGCAGCTTAACGAGGACAGAGGAGCAGTTCTTC. Based on the CDR3 plus reference TRBV7-3 and TRBJ2-1, the full variable domain is GAGVSQTPSNKVTEKGKYVELRCDPISGHTALYWYRQSLGQGPEFLIYFQGTGAADDSGLPNDRFFAVRPEGSVSTLKIQRTERGDSAVYLCASSLTRTEEQFFGPGTRLTVL.